These 21 T cell receptor beta chains originate from one sample sequenced in a study of blood T cell repertoires in COVID-19. TCRdb's copy holds only in-frame clones and misses some; the assay was immunoSEQ multiplex PCR. The table records approximately 170,000 clones, about four fifths of them present only once. Sequencing input: peripheral blood. The receptors here all came from a woman of 80 years or more with active or convalescent COVID-19.

This rearrangement joins TRBV5-1 to TRBJ2-4; the D gene is possibly TRBD1 (5 bases). From germline, CDR1 is SGHRS and CDR2 YFSETQ. This CDR3 spans 15 amino acids. With 0 bases removed from V and 0 bases from J, the gap between germline ends came to 7 bases. As DNA, the CDR3 is TGCGCCAGCAGCTTGGGACAGCTAGCCAAAAACATTCAGTACTTC. Protein: CASSLGQLAKNIQYF. Complete variable domain (other parts from reference TRBV5-1 and TRBJ2-4): KAGVTQTPRYLIKTRGQQVTLSCSPISGHRSVSWYQQTPGQGLQFLFEYFSETQRNKGNFPGRFSGRQFSNSRSEMNVSTLELGDSALYLCASSLGQLAKNIQYFGAGTRLSVL.

The chain employs TRBV18 and TRBJ2-7, with 7 bases aligning to TRBD1. Per germline, CDR1 KGHSH and CDR2 LQKENI. V was clipped by 3 bases and J by 7 bases; unmatched bases: 12. This CDR3 spans 15 amino acids. Here the CDR3 DNA reads TGTGCCAGCTCACCCGGGCAGGGGGATTTGGGAGAGCAGTACTTC. It encodes CASSPGQGDLGEQYF. Together with reference TRBV18 and TRBJ2-7, the CDR3 gives the full variable domain: NAGVMQNPRHLVRRRGQEARLRCSPMKGHSHVYWYRQLPEEGLKFMVYLQKENIIDESGMPKERFSAEFPKEGPSILRIQQVVRGDSAAYFCASSPGQGDLGEQYFGPGTRLTVT.

Only a few counts were recorded for this clone. The chain has TRBV9 and TRBJ2-1; 7 bases fit TRBD1. With 3 bases clipped from V and 7 bases from J, the junction kept 1 base outside the gene matches. The CDR3 loop spans 12 amino acids. Germline V gene lookup returns CDR1 SGDLS and CDR2 YYNGEE. The CDR3 sequence: CASSARGNEQFF. CDR3 in DNA: TGTGCCAGCAGCGCCAGGGGGAATGAGCAGTTCTTC.

The CDR3 protein is CASSQTSGRFTDTQYF. The CDR3 coding sequence is TGTGCCAGCAGCCAGACTAGCGGGAGGTTCACAGATACGCAGTATTTT. This chain joins TRBV3-1 (or the pseudogene TRBV3-2) and TRBJ2-3, with 13 nucleotides matching TRBD2. There are 16 residues in the CDR3. J lost 2 bases, V lost 3 bases, and 2 bases had no gene match. The germline V gene has CDR1 LGHDT and CDR2 YNNKEL (reference sequence).

The J gene is TRBJ1-3, the V gene TRBV9, with a possible D match to TRBD1 (6 bases). Looked up from germline, CDR1 is SGDLS and CDR2 is YYNGEE. The CDR3 runs to 14 residues. Trimming removed 0 bases at V and 9 bases at J, with 13 bases between. CDR3: CASSVGQAQVTIYF. DNA for the CDR3: TGTGCCAGCAGCGTAGGACAGGCCCAAGTCACCATATATTTT.

This chain connects TRBV7-6 to TRBJ2-1, with TRBD2 identical over 13 bases. This CDR3 spans 18 amino acids. V was pared by 5 bases and J by 9 bases, with 16 bases of the junction left unmatched. Per germline, CDR1 SGHVS and CDR2 FNYEAQ. CDR3 protein: CASSRRLAGGIGRPEQFF. The DNA of the CDR3 is TGTGCCAGCAGCCGCAGACTAGCGGGAGGCATCGGTCGGCCTGAGCAGTTCTTC.

The rearrangement joins TRBV7-9 to TRBJ1-1; the D is unclear. V gave up 2 bases and J gave up 1 base, with 8 bases separating them. CDR3 length: 14 amino acids. In germline, CDR1 is SEHNR, CDR2 FQNEAQ (reference sequence). The CDR3 reads CASSLWGGNTEAFF. The CDR3 DNA sequence: TGTGCCAGCAGCTTATGGGGAGGGAACACTGAAGCTTTCTTT.

This rearrangement joins TRBV18 to TRBJ1-1; D is uncertain. The V gene lost 1 base and the J gene lost 5 bases, with 11 bases spanning the gap. This CDR3 region has 14 residues. The germline V gene encodes CDR1 KGHSH and CDR2 LQKENI. CDR3 sequence reads: CASSPQGRGTEAFF. For the CDR3, the DNA is TGTGCCAGCTCACCACAGGGAAGAGGGACTGAAGCTTTCTTT.

V gene TRBV19 combines with J gene TRBJ1-2; D is perhaps TRBD1 (6 bases). CDR3 length equals 16 residues. V was trimmed by 5 bases and J by 3 bases, leaving 19 bases between them. Germline V lookup: CDR1 LNHDA, CDR2 SQIVND (reference sequence). CDR3 bases: TGTGCCAGTAGTCGAGGCTCGCCAGGGGTGGACTATGGCTACACCTTC. Translation: CASSRGSPGVDYGYTF.

J is TRBJ2-1 and V is TRBV5-1; weak D call: TRBD1 (6 bases). Germline CDR1 and CDR2: SGHRS and YFSETQ. There are 19 residues in the CDR3. V was cut by 5 bases and J by 0 bases, with 24 bases left in between. CDR3 nucleotides: TGCGCCAGCAGAATAGCCGGGACCCCAGGGGCGGGCTCCTACAATGAGCAGTTCTTC. This codes for CASRIAGTPGAGSYNEQFF. Looking up the rest from reference TRBV5-1 and TRBJ2-1 gives the full variable domain: KAGVTQTPRYLIKTRGQQVTLSCSPISGHRSVSWYQQTPGQGLQFLFEYFSETQRNKGNFPGRFSGRQFSNSRSEMNVSTLELGDSALYLCASRIAGTPGAGSYNEQFFGPGTRLTVL.

CDR3 nucleotide sequence: TGTGCCAGCAGTTATATGCTATCTGACACTGAAGCTTTCTTT. The encoded protein is CASSYMLSDTEAFF. The chain employs TRBV6-2 or TRBV6-3 and TRBJ1-1, with D unclear. The CDR3 runs to 14 residues. V lost 3 bases and J lost 3, with 11 bases in between. Germline CDR1 is MNHEY and CDR2 is SVGEGT.

The chain links TRBV7-3 to TRBJ2-1; a weak D match, TRBD1 (6 bases). Trimming took 5 bases from V and 0 from J, leaving 14 bases between them. The CDR3 is 16 amino acids. Germline V gives CDR1 SGHTA, CDR2 FQGTGA. The chain's CDR3 is CASSPQGWSSYNEQFF. Here the CDR3 DNA reads TGTGCCAGCAGCCCACAGGGCTGGAGCTCCTACAATGAGCAGTTCTTC.

V gene TRBV15 combines with J gene TRBJ1-5; 7 bases align to TRBD1. V trimming: 1 base; J trimming: 1 base; junction bases outside the gene matches: 4. The CDR3 is made up of 16 amino acids. Germline-derived CDR1 and CDR2 are LNHNV and YYDKDF (reference sequence). CDR3 coding DNA: TGTGCCACCAGCAGAGCTATGACAGGGAGCAATCAGCCCCAGCATTTT. Translated, it gives CATSRAMTGSNQPQHF. Using reference TRBV15 and TRBJ1-5 for the parts outside the CDR3, the full variable domain is DAMVIQNPRYQVTQFGKPVTLSCSQTLNHNVMYWYQQKSSQAPKLLFHYYDKDFNNEADTPDNFQSRRPNTSFCFLDIRSPGLGDTAMYLCATSRAMTGSNQPQHFGDGTRLSIL.

With regard to this clone: This sample also contains other DNA sequences that code for the same CDR3. The chain carries TRBV19 and TRBJ1-5; D gene uncertain. V was pared by 8 bases and J by 5 bases, with 16 bases between. This CDR3 is 14 amino acids long. The germline gives CDR1 LNHDA, CDR2 SQIVND (reference sequence). CDR3 residues: CASGWSQSYQPQHF. DNA for the CDR3: TGTGCCAGTGGTTGGTCGCAGTCATATCAGCCCCAGCATTTT.

The CDR3 sequence is CASSQENRNTEAFF. CDR3 DNA: TGCGCCAGCAGCCAAGAGAACAGGAACACTGAAGCTTTCTTT. The J gene is TRBJ1-1, the V gene TRBV4-1, with D hard to call. Trimming left V 0 bases short and J 1 base short, with 6 bases between. CDR1 MGHRA and CDR2 YSYEKL come from the germline V gene. This CDR3 is 14 amino acids long.

The chain carries TRBV7-3 and TRBJ1-2, with 7 bases fitting TRBD1. Germline loops: CDR1 SGHTA, CDR2 FQGTGA. V lost 5 bases to trimming and J lost 7 bases; unmatched junction nucleotides: 7. This CDR3 has 13 residues. The CDR3 region is CASSLRQGSGYTF. The CDR3 bases are TGTGCCAGCAGCCTCCGACAGGGAAGTGGCTACACCTTC. The complete variable domain, with remaining parts taken from reference TRBV7-3 and TRBJ1-2, reads GAGVSQTPSNKVTEKGKYVELRCDPISGHTALYWYRQSLGQGPEFLIYFQGTGAADDSGLPNDRFFAVRPEGSVSTLKIQRTERGDSAVYLCASSLRQGSGYTFGSGTRLTVV.

The chain combines TRBV5-1 with TRBJ1-2, with D unresolved. V was clipped by 7 bases and J by 6 bases, with 16 bases between them. The V gene's germline CDR1 is SGHRS and CDR2 YFSETQ. This CDR3 contains 13 residues. This chain's CDR3 is CASSEGGNHGYTF. CDR3 nucleotides: TGCGCCAGCTCCGAGGGAGGAAATCATGGCTACACCTTC.

J is TRBJ1-2 and V is TRBV12-3 or TRBV12-4; D is unclear. CDR3 length: 12 amino acids. Trimming stripped 6 bases from V and 3 bases from J, with 8 bases between. In nucleotides, the CDR3 is TGTGCCAGCAGCCTAGAACACTATGGCTACACCTTC. Its protein is CASSLEHYGYTF.

The rearrangement joins TRBV5-4 to TRBJ2-3; TRBD1 is a possible D gene (6 bases). Trimming took off 4 bases at V and 2 bases at J, with 17 bases between the two ends. The CDR3 is made up of 16 amino acids. CDR1 and CDR2 from the germline V gene are SGHNT and YYREEE (reference sequence). CDR3 sequence (DNA): TGTGCCAGCAGCATCCCTCGGGACACATCCACAGATACGCAGTATTTT. It is translated as CASSIPRDTSTDTQYF.

The chain employs TRBV2 and TRBJ2-7, with D hard to call. The germline V gene has CDR1 SNHLY and CDR2 FYNNEI. The CDR3 has 14 amino acids. The germline V and J ends were trimmed by 6 bases and 2 bases, with 14 bases remaining between them. The chain's CDR3 is CASSADLNAYEQYF. The CDR3 DNA is TGTGCCAGCAGCGCCGACTTGAATGCCTACGAGCAGTACTTC.

This clone was picked up a small number of times. The CDR3 spells CAFHRGTDEQYF. The CDR3 DNA reads as TGTGCCTTCCACAGGGGGACGGACGAGCAGTACTTC. This chain links TRBV30 with TRBJ2-7; 8 positions match TRBD1. CDR3 length: 12 residues. Looked up from germline, CDR1 is GTSNPN and CDR2 is SVGIG (reference sequence). With V trimmed by 7 bases and J by 5 bases, 7 bases remained unmatched.